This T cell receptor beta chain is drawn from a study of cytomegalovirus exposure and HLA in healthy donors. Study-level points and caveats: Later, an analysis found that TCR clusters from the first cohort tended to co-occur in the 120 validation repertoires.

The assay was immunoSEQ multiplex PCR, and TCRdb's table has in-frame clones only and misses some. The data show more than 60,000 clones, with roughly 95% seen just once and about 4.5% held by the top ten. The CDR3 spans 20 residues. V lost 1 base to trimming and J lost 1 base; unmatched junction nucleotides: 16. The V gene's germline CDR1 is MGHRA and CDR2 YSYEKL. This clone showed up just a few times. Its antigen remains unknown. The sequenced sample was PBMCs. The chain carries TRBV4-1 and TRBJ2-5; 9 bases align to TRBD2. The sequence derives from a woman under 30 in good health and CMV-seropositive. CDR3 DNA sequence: TGCGCCAGCAGCCAAGTTCCTGCCGGGGGTAGCGGGAGTGCCCAAGAGACCCAGTACTTC. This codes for CASSQVPAGGSGSAQETQYF.